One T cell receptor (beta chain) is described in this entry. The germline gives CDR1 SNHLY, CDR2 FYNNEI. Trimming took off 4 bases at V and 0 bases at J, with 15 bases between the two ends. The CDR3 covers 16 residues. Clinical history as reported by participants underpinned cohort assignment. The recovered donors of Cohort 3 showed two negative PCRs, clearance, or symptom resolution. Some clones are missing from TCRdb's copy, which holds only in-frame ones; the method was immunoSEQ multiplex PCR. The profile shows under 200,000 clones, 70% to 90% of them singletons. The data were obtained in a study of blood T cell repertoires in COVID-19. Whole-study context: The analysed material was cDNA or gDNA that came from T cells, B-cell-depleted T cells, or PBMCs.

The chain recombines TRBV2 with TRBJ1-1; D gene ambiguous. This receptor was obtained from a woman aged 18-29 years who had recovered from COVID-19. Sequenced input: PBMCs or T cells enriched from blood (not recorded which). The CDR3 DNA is TGTGCCAGCAGTGCCGAGGGCGGAATCATGAACACTGAAGCTTTCTTT. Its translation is CASSAEGGIMNTEAFF.